This TCR beta chain was observed in a study of cytomegalovirus exposure and HLA in healthy donors. Study-wide results and caveats: In vitro checks showed that a few CMV-associated chains really do target CMV antigens. The investigators catalogued 180 or so TCR beta chains as cytomegalovirus-associated.

Sequencing was performed with immunoSEQ multiplex PCR; in TCRdb, only in-frame clones are kept and a portion is missing. Here the sample spans roughly 62,000 clones, roughly 91% being singletons. V shed 6 bases and J shed 8 bases, with 19 bases lying between them. CDR3 length: 14 amino acids. Germline lookup yields CDR1 MNHNS and CDR2 SASEGT. From the roughly 120-subject validation cohort, which was separate from the approximately 670-subject first cohort, the donors were drawn. With respect to this clone: What it binds is unknown.

The chain has TRBV6-1 and TRBJ1-1, with TRBD1 as a possible D gene (6 bases). The sequence was obtained from a woman aged 25 to 45 in good health and CMV-seronegative. Specimen: PBMCs. CDR3 in DNA: TGTGCCAGCAGCGGTACTAACAACAGGGTCGAAGCTTTCTTT. It codes for CASSGTNNRVEAFF.